This record looks at one TCR beta chain sequence and its context. Its specificity is not known. Other DNA sequences from this sample encode an identical CDR3 as well. Assay used: immunoSEQ multiplex PCR; TCRdb lists only in-frame clones, some missing. Of under 75,000 clones in the sample, around 85% were seen once. Trimming took off 2 bases at V and 2 bases at J, with 1 base between the two ends. CDR1 and CDR2 (germline): SGHDT, YYEEEE. CDR3 length: 11 residues. The sample belongs to a study of OX40 agonist ivuxolimab in advanced cancers. The study, taken as a whole, reports: Antigen specificity was not determined for the expanded peripheral T cells. Expansion of clones was among the lowest in partial responders at 0.1-3.0 mg/kg. CD8+ T cells (on average) carried more expanded clones than CD4+ T cells. Within 6 weeks, CD4+ and CD8+ blood T cells expanded clonally at 0.1 to 3.0 mg/kg.

The chain is built from TRBV5-6 and TRBJ2-5; D ambiguous. The material was CD4+ or CD8+ T cells sorted from blood, obtained in a trial of the OX40 agonist ivuxolimab. The clonotype comes from an adult with an advanced solid tumor such as melanoma, head and neck, liver or kidney cancer. The CDR3 protein is CASSLQETQYF. CDR3 DNA sequence: TGTGCCAGCAGCTTACAAGAGACCCAGTACTTC.